The clone carrying this T cell receptor beta chain appeared a few times. Other DNA sequences in this specimen translate into the identical CDR3. These data come from a study of beta chain features in type 1 diabetes. Trimming cost V 6 bases and J 4 bases, with 12 bases left between them. This CDR3 contains 14 residues. From germline, CDR1 is MNHEY and CDR2 SVGAGI. Reverse transcription of all isolated RNA meant that expressed TCRB transcripts were sequenced. The table came from immunoSEQ multiplex PCR; TCRdb's copy has only in-frame clones and leaves some out. The sample contains over 700,000 clones, 17% of which appear only once.

This clonotype was obtained from a woman aged 18-29 years in good health. V gene TRBV6-5 combines with J gene TRBJ2-2; possibly TRBD1 for D (6 bases). Sequenced sample: naive CD4+ T cells from blood. This chain's CDR3 is CASSRGQLTGELFF. The CDR3 nucleotides read TGTGCCAGCAGCCGGGGACAACTCACCGGGGAGCTGTTTTTT.